This T cell receptor (beta chain) emerged from a study of T cells in Graves' hyperthyroidism and ophthalmopathy. Study as a whole: Peripheral blood sampling occurred at initial diagnosis, before any treatment. Study-wide points: Also found in blood were most expanded thyroid clonotypes above 0.001.

Germline lookup yields CDR1 SQVTM and CDR2 ANQGSEA. The CDR3 is 17 residues long. Deletions cut 0 bases from V and 0 bases from J, with 17 bases between. From RNA transcripts, TCR beta CDR3 regions were amplified. The HTBI set primed first-round TCR CDR3 RT-PCR. TCRdb passed the multiplex PCR reads through MiXCR, listing each CDR3 protein once. The top ten hold 22% of the sample, which has roughly 160,000 distinct CDR3 sequences, less than 10% seen once. Diagnostic assessment was based on clinical symptoms, serum thyroxine and TRAb, thyroid ultrasound and orbital computed tomography. This clonotype came up many times. Its target is unknown.

The chain links TRBV29-1 to TRBJ1-2; D remains unclear. Sequenced: blood. This receptor was identified in a woman aged 18-30 years with Graves' hyperthyroidism that later progressed to Graves' ophthalmopathy. The CDR3 DNA reads as TGCAGCGTTGAAGATAGAGGCGCCGGGGAGCCTAACTATGGCTACACCTTC. Amino acids: CSVEDRGAGEPNYGYTF.